The source of this TCR beta chain is a study of CD8 T cells in ankylosing spondylitis. As concerns this clonotype: The antigen remains unidentified.

Quantitative 5'-RACE was performed with molecular barcodes, and it yielded the TCR beta libraries. MiXCR was run by TCRdb on the 5' RACE reads, yielding one entry per CDR3 protein. The profile covers 800,000 to 900,000 distinct CDR3 sequences, with about an eighth appearing a single time and 0.45% to 0.6% taken by the ten largest. The ends were cut back, 6 bases at V and 8 bases at J, with 19 bases in the middle. The CDR3 is 14 amino acids. Germline loops: CDR1 MNHNS, CDR2 SASEGT. Study-level points and caveats: What appeared characteristic of ankylosing spondylitis blood was a TCR beta motif of under 10 highly homologous variants. Clones linked to disease, bearing a CD8+ phenotype, were relatively rare in peripheral blood. Matched ankylosing spondylitis synovial fluid reportedly contained a significantly enriched population of disease-linked clones.

Material for sequencing was blood, either unsorted or a sorted T cell fraction (not recorded which). The receptor comes from a male donor with ankylosing spondylitis. This chain uses TRBV6-1 with TRBJ1-2; tentatively, D is TRBD1 (5 bases). The DNA for the CDR3 is TGTGCCAGCAGCTCCTGGGACGTCCGGGGCGGCTACACCTTC. This gives the protein CASSSWDVRGGYTF.